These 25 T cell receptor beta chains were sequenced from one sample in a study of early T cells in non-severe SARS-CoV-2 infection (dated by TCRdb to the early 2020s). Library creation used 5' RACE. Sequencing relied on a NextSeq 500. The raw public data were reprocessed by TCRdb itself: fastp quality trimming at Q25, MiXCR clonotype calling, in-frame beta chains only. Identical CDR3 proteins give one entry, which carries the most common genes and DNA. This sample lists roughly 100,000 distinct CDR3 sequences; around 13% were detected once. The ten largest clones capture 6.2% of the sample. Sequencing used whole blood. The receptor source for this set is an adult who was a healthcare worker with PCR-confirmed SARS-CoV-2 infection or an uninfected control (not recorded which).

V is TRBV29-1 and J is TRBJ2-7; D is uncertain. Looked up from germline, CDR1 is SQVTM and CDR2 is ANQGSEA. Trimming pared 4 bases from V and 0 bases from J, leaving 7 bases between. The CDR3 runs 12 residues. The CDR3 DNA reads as TGCAGCGTTGGACCCGTCTCCTACGAGCAGTACTTC. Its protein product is CSVGPVSYEQYF.

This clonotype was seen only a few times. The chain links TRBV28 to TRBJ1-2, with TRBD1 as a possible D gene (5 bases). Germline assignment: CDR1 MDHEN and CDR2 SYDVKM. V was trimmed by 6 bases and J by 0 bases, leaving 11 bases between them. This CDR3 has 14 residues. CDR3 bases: TGTGCCAGCAGCCGCGGGGCCTCTAACTATGGCTACACCTTC. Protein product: CASSRGASNYGYTF.

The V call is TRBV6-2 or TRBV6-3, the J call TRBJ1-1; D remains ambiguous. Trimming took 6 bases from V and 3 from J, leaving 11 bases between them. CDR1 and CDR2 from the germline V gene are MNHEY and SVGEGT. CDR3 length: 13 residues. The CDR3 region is CASSQTDYTEAFF. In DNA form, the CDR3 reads TGTGCCAGCAGCCAGACGGACTACACTGAAGCTTTCTTT.

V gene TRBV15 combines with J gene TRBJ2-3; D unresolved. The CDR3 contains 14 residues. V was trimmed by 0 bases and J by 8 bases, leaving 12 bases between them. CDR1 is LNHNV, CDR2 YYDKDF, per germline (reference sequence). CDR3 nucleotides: TGTGCCACCAGCAGAGATTGGGAAGGGTCTACGCAGTATTTT. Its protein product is CATSRDWEGSTQYF.

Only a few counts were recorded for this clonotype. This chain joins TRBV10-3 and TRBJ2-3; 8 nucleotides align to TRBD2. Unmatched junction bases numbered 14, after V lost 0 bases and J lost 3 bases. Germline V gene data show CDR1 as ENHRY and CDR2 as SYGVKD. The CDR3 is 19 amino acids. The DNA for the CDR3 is TGTGCCATCAGTGAGTCTATGGGCATTGGGACTAGAGAGACAGATACGCAGTATTTT. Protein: CAISESMGIGTRETDTQYF.

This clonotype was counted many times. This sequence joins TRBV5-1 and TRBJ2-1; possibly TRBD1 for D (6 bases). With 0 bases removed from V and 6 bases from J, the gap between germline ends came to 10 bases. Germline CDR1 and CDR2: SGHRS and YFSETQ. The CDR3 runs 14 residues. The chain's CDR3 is CASSLARTANEQFF. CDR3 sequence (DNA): TGCGCCAGCAGCTTGGCCCGGACAGCCAATGAGCAGTTCTTC.

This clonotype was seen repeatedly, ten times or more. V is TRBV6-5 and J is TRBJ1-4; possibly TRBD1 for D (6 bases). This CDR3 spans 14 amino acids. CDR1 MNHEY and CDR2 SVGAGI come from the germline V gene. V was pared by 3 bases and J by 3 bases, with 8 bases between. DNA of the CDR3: TGTGCCAGCAGTTATGGGACACCTAATGAAAAACTGTTTTTT. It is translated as CASSYGTPNEKLFF.

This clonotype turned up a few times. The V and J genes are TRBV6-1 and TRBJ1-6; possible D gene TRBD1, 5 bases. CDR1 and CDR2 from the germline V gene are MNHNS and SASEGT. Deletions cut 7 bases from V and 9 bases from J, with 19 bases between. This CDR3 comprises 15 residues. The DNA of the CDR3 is TGTGCCAGCAAGGGGCACCCCACCTCAGGTTCACCCCTCCACTTT. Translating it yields CASKGHPTSGSPLHF.

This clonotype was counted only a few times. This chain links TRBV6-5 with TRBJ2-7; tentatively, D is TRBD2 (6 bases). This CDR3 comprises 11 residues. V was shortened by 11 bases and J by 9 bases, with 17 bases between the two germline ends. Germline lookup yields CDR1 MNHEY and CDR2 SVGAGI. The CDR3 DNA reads TGTGCCGGACCTAGCGACCCCAGGCAGTACTTC. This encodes CAGPSDPRQYF.

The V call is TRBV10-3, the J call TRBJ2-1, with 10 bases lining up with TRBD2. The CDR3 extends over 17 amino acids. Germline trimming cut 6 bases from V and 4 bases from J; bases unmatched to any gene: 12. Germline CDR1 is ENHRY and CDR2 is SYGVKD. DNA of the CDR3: TGTGCCATCAGCGGTAGCGGGAGGACAGGGAGGTACAATGAGCAGTTCTTC. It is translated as CAISGSGRTGRYNEQFF.

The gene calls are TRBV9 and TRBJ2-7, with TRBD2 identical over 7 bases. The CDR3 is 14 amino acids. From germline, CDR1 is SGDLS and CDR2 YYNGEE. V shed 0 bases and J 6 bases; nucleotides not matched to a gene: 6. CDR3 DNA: TGTGCCAGCAGCGTAGGAGGACTAGAGTCCGAGCAGTACTTC. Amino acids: CASSVGGLESEQYF.

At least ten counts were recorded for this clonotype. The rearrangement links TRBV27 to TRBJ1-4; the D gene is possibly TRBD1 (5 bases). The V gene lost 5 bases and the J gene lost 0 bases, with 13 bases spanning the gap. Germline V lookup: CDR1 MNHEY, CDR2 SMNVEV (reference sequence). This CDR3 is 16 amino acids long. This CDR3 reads CASSPPDMATNEKLFF. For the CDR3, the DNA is TGTGCCAGCAGTCCCCCGGACATGGCAACTAATGAAAAACTGTTTTTT.

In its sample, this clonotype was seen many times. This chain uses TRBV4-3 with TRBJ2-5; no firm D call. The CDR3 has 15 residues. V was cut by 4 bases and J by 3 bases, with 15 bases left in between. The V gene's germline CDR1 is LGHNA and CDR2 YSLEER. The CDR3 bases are TGCGCCAGCAGCCGCGACATTCGGCCTGAAGAGACCCAGTACTTC. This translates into CASSRDIRPEETQYF.

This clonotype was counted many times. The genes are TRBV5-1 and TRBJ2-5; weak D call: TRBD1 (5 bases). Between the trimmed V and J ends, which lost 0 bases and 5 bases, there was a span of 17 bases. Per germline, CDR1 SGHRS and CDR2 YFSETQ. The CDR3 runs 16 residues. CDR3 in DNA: TGCGCCAGCAGCTTGGATAAGGGGTCCCTACTGGAGACCCAGTACTTC. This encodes CASSLDKGSLLETQYF.

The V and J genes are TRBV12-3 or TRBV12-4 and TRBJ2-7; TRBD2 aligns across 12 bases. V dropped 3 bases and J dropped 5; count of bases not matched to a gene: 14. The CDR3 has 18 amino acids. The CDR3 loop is CASSLKGWTSGIGNEQYF. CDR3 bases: TGTGCCAGCAGTTTGAAAGGATGGACTAGCGGGATCGGGAACGAGCAGTACTTC.

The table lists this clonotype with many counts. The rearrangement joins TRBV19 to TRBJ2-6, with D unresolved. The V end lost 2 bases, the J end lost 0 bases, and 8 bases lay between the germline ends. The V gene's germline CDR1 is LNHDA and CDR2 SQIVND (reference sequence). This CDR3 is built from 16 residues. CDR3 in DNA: TGTGCCAGTAGTATAATGAGTGGCTCTGGGGCCAACGTCCTGACTTTC. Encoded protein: CASSIMSGSGANVLTF.

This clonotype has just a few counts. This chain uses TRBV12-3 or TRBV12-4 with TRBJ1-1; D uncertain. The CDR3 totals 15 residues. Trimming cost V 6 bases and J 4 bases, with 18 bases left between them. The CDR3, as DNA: TGTGCCAGCAGCGCAACCCTTTCGTGGGCCACTGAAGCTTTCTTT. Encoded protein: CASSATLSWATEAFF.

CDR3 coding DNA: TGTGCCAGCTCACCGTCTGCTAGCTACGAGCAGTACTTC. Translation gives CASSPSASYEQYF. The J gene is TRBJ2-7, the V gene TRBV18; D remains unclear. The CDR3 loop spans 13 amino acids. Trimming took off 3 bases at V and 3 bases at J, with 9 bases between the two ends. The germline gives CDR1 KGHSH, CDR2 LQKENI.

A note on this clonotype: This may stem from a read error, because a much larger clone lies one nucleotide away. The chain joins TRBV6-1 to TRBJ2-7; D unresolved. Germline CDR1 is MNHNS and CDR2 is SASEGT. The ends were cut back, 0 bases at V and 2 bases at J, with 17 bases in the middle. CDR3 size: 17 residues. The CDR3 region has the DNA TGTGCCAGCAGTGAAGCGCTTCTGGGCAGGAAAACCTACGAGCAGTACTTC. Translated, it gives CASSEALLGRKTYEQYF.

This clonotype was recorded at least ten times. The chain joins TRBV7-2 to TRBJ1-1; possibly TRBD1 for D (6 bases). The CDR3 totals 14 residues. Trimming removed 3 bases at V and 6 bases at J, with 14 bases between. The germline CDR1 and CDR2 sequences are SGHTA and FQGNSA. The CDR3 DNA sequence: TGTGCCAGCAGCTTTACAGGGTTTATAGCTGAAGCTTTCTTT. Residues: CASSFTGFIAEAFF.

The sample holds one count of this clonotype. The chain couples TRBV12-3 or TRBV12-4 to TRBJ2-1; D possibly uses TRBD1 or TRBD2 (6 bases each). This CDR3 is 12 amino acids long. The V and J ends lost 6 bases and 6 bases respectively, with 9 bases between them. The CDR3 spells CASRWGANEQFF. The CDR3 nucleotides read TGTGCCAGCAGATGGGGGGCCAATGAGCAGTTCTTC.

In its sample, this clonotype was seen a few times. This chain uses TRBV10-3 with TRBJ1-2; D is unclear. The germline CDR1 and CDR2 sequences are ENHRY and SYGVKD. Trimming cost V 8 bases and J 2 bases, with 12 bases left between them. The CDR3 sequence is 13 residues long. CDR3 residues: CAILGSGNYGYTF. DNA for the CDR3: TGTGCCATCTTAGGGTCCGGAAACTATGGCTACACCTTC.

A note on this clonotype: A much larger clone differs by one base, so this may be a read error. The DNA for the CDR3 is TGTGCCAACAGTTCCAAGGACTACAATGAGCAGTTCTTC. Encoded protein: CANSSKDYNEQFF. The chain combines TRBV6-2 or TRBV6-3 with TRBJ2-1; no clear D gene. This CDR3 region has 13 residues. Germline V gene data show CDR1 as MNHEY and CDR2 as SVGEGT.

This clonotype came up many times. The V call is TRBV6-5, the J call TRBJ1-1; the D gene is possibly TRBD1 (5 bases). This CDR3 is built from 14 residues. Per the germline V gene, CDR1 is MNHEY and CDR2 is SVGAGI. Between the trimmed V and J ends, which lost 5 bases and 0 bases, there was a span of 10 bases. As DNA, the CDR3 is TGTGCCAGCAGTCTGGGACGGTTGAACACTGAAGCTTTCTTT. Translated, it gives CASSLGRLNTEAFF.

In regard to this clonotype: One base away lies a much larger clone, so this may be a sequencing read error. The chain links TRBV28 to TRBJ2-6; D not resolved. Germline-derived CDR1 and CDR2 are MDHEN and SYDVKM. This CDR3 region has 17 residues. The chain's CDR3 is CASSLNVIFSVANVLTF. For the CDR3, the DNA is TGTGCCAGCAGTTTAAACGTAATCTTCTCTGTGGCCAACGTCCTGACTTTC.